What follows are 10 T cell receptor beta chains derived from one specimen sequenced in a study of cytomegalovirus exposure and HLA in healthy donors. Primers for the PCR totalled 60 Vbeta and 13 Jbeta. Generated by immunoSEQ multiplex PCR, the TCRdb table keeps only in-frame clones and is missing some. The table has some 83,000 clones, roughly 77% seen once. The sequenced sample was PBMCs. These receptors originate from a man aged 60-69 years in good health and CMV-seronegative.

The table lists this clone with a few counts. The rearrangement links TRBV6-5 to TRBJ1-2; 9 bases are shared with TRBD1. Germline loops: CDR1 MNHEY, CDR2 SVGAGI. The V and J ends lost 6 bases and 1 base, in that order; junction bases with no gene match: 6. CDR3 length: 15 amino acids. The CDR3 loop is CASSRTGASNYGYTF. DNA of the CDR3: TGTGCCAGCAGCCGGACAGGGGCGAGTAACTATGGCTACACCTTC.

About this clone: Different DNA sequences within this sample yield the same CDR3. V is TRBV5-1 and J is TRBJ2-1; maybe TRBD1 (5 bases). Looked up from germline, CDR1 is SGHRS and CDR2 is YFSETQ. This CDR3 contains 15 residues. V lost 0 bases to trimming and J lost 8 bases, with 15 bases between them. The CDR3 sequence is CASSLEDPGWDEQFF. As DNA, the CDR3 is TGCGCCAGCAGCTTGGAGGATCCAGGGTGGGATGAGCAGTTCTTC. The full variable domain, completed using reference TRBV5-1 and TRBJ2-1, is KAGVTQTPRYLIKTRGQQVTLSCSPISGHRSVSWYQQTPGQGLQFLFEYFSETQRNKGNFPGRFSGRQFSNSRSEMNVSTLELGDSALYLCASSLEDPGWDEQFFGPGTRLTVL.

This clone came up a few times. This sequence joins TRBV19 and TRBJ1-4; a weak D match, TRBD1 (5 bases). The CDR3 totals 13 residues. Germline CDR1 and CDR2: LNHDA and SQIVND (reference sequence). Trimming removed 2 bases from V and 8 bases from J, with 9 bases in between. CDR3 bases: TGTGCCAGTAGTATACAGGCAGGGGAAAAACTGTTTTTT. This gives the protein CASSIQAGEKLFF.

CDR3 nucleotides: TGTGCCAGCAGAGCCCTCGGGTCCTCCTACGAGCAGTACTTC. This translates into CASRALGSSYEQYF. V gene TRBV27 combines with J gene TRBJ2-7, with D unclear. V lost 6 bases, J lost 0 bases, and 12 bases lay in between. This CDR3 region has 14 residues. Germline CDR1 and CDR2: MNHEY and SMNVEV (reference sequence).

The rearrangement joins TRBV6-5 to TRBJ1-4, with a weak D call TRBD1 (5 bases). V was cut by 6 bases and J by 7 bases, with 15 bases left in between. CDR1 is MNHEY and CDR2 is SVGAGI in the germline V gene. This CDR3 is 14 amino acids long. CDR3: CASRKVGGIEKLFF. As DNA, the CDR3 is TGTGCCAGCAGAAAGGTGGGGGGAATTGAAAAACTGTTTTTT.

J is TRBJ1-2 and V is TRBV6-1, with D possibly being TRBD1 (5 bases). This CDR3 has 13 residues. The germline gives CDR1 MNHNS, CDR2 SASEGT. The V and J ends lost 2 bases and 7 bases respectively, with 11 bases between them. In DNA form, the CDR3 reads TGTGCCAGCAGTGAAATGGCAGGGTTTGGCTACACCTTC. It is translated as CASSEMAGFGYTF.

In DNA form, the CDR3 reads TGTGCCAGCAGTCCAGGAGGGGTCGTCCACGAGCAGTACTTC. Translated, it gives CASSPGGVVHEQYF. This chain connects TRBV27 to TRBJ2-7, with a possible D match to TRBD2 (6 bases). The germline V gene has CDR1 MNHEY and CDR2 SMNVEV (reference sequence). The length of the CDR3 is 14 residues. Trimming removed 5 bases at V and 5 bases at J, with 16 bases between.

V gene TRBV10-3 combines with J gene TRBJ1-1; no reliable D call. The CDR3 has 12 amino acids. CDR1 and CDR2 (germline): ENHRY, SYGVKD. The germline V and J ends were trimmed by 6 bases and 6 bases, with 11 bases remaining between them. This CDR3 is CAIRGGMAEAFF. The CDR3 nucleotides are TGTGCCATCAGGGGCGGGATGGCTGAAGCTTTCTTT.

Ten or more counts support this clone. The rearrangement links TRBV4-1 to TRBJ1-1, with D possibly matching TRBD1 (5 bases). Trimming cost V 2 bases and J 4 bases, with 11 bases left between them. The CDR3 consists of 14 residues. CDR1 and CDR2 from the germline V gene are MGHRA and YSYEKL. The DNA for the CDR3 is TGCGCCAGCAGCCAACCCAGGGATGGCACTGAAGCTTTCTTT. This codes for CASSQPRDGTEAFF.

This rearrangement joins TRBV4-1 to TRBJ2-5; tentative D call: TRBD2 (5 bases). With 4 bases removed from V and 4 bases from J, the gap between germline ends came to 13 bases. CDR3 length: 14 residues. Germline lookup yields CDR1 MGHRA and CDR2 YSYEKL. CDR3 sequence: CASSPYTRSETQYF. In DNA form, the CDR3 reads TGCGCCAGCAGCCCCTACACTAGGTCAGAGACCCAGTACTTC.